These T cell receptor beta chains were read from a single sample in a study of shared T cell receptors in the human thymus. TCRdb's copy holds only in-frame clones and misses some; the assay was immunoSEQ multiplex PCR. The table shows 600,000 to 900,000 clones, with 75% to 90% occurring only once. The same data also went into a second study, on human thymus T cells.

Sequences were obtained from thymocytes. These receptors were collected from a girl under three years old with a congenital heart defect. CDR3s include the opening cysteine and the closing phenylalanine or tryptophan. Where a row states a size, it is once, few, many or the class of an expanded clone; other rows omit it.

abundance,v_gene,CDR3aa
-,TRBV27,CASSPELFTEAFF
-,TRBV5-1,CASSLFAITELWYQETQYF
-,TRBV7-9,CASSPSLARHIDTGELFF
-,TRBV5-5,CASSLVRETKCQNTEAFF
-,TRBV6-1,CASSGTLAYGYTF
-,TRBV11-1,CASSLNLQQGRETQYF
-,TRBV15,CATSRIRARDRGNISYGYTF
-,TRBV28,CASSAALAGRGETQYF
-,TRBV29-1,CSVEMPGRTYEQYF
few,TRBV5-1,CASSPLERSYGYTF
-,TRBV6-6,CASSYSSSSGNTIYF
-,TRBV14,CASSQDWNWRGGRNEQFF
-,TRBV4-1,CASSQDCRGAFF
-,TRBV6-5,CASSSPGQDSGNTIYF
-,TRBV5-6,CASSQRQGTQPQHF
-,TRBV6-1,CASSGLTGTFRAFF
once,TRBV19,CASSMTDIGLVSPLHF
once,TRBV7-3,CASSLSPREELFF
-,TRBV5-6,CASTLWGPYKMGRDTIYF
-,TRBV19,CASSKGYRDHYGYTF
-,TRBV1,CTSSLDQAPTGTGGWGEKLFF
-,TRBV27,CASSCLQGVGDEQFF